This TCR beta chain derives from a study of early T cells in non-severe SARS-CoV-2 infection (dated by TCRdb to the early 2020s). For context, the study as a whole: Because TCR sequencing relied on bulk RNA taken from unsorted whole blood, pairing of alpha and beta chains was not possible.

This clonotype showed up just a few times. Its antigen has not been determined. There are no base qualities to consult, and no much larger clone falls within one base. This was a case-control study nested in a cohort of healthcare workers in London, UK, who had nasopharyngeal swab PCR tests and blood samples taken every week. Between 23 and 31 March 2020, the week of the UK lockdown, healthcare workers were enrolled and then followed up weekly for as long as 16 weeks. The library came from 5' RACE. Sequencing was performed on a NextSeq 500. In the TCR library protocol, unique molecular identifiers were attached to individual cDNA molecules to correct for PCR bias and sequencing error. Sequencing covered both TCR alpha and beta chains, and within each sample the abundances of alpha and beta sequences were tightly co-correlated. Turning to the authors' computational methods: Decombinator V4 was used to perform V gene, J gene and CDR3 annotation of TCR sequences. Expanded TCRs were defined as changing significantly between any two time points under a Poisson model with p below 0.0001. TCR abundances were normalised to the total number of TCRs sequenced in each sample and reported as counts per million. TRAV1-2 paired with TRAJ12, TRAJ20 or TRAJ33 defined MAIT TCRs, while TRAV10 paired with TRAJ18 defined iNKT TCRs. A search of VDJdb, accessed on 1 November 2021, was run for TCRs annotated to CMV, EBV and SARS-CoV-2, with TCRs annotated for multiple antigens excluded. TCRdb handled the public reads itself, with Q25 trimming in fastp and clone calling in MiXCR, and kept productive beta chains. One record per CDR3 amino acid sequence lists the most common genes and DNA. It is TCRdb's table, rather than the study itself, that gives the V and J calls and clone size. This sample lists tens of thousands of distinct CDR3 sequences; approximately 5.6% were detected once. The top ten hold roughly 6.4% of the sample.

The CDR3 numbers 16 residues from cysteine through phenylalanine. Only CDR3 DNA is held: 48 bases, read in frame from base 1. According to the germline V gene, CDR1 reads SGHVS and CDR2 reads FNYEAQ. The germline V and J ends show losses of 5 bases and 8 bases respectively, and no gene match explains 10 bases of the junction. The full study reports these points: VDJdb matching was skewed toward anti-spike CD8 responses and likely underestimated virus-specific expansions by missing private and CD4 specificities.

The sample comprised whole blood. The source of this sequence is an adult who was a healthcare worker with PCR-confirmed SARS-CoV-2 infection or an uninfected control (not recorded which). The rearranged segments are TRBV7-6 and TRBJ2-1, with 12 middle bases fitting TRBD2. The nucleotides read TGTGCCAGCAGCCTTGCTAGCGGGGGGGGTGGATATGAGCAGTTCTTC. Protein translation: CASSLASGGGGYEQFF.